Given below is one TCR beta chain in context. CDR1 and CDR2 from the germline V gene are GTSNPN and SVGIG (reference sequence). V gave up 4 bases and J gave up 4 bases; unmatched junction bases: 5. The CDR3 sequence is 13 residues long. Sequencing was performed with immunoSEQ multiplex PCR; in TCRdb, only in-frame clones are kept and a portion is missing. The data show just over 95,000 clones, approximately 95% seen once. The sample belongs to a study of technical replicates of blood from a few donors. This chain uses TRBV30 with TRBJ2-7, with TRBD1 identical over 9 bases. Sequenced material: T cells isolated from PBMCs. The receptor was isolated from a human donor in good health. The CDR3 region has the DNA TGTGCCTGGACGACAGGGGGGTTTTACGAGCAGTACTTC. This codes for CAWTTGGFYEQYF. Together with reference TRBV30 and TRBJ2-7, the CDR3 gives the full variable domain: SQTIHQWPATLVQPVGSPLSLECTVEGTSNPNLYWYRQAAGRGLQLLFYSVGIGQISSEVPQNLSASRPQDRQFILSSKKLLLSDSGFYLCAWTTGGFYEQYFGPGTRLTVT.